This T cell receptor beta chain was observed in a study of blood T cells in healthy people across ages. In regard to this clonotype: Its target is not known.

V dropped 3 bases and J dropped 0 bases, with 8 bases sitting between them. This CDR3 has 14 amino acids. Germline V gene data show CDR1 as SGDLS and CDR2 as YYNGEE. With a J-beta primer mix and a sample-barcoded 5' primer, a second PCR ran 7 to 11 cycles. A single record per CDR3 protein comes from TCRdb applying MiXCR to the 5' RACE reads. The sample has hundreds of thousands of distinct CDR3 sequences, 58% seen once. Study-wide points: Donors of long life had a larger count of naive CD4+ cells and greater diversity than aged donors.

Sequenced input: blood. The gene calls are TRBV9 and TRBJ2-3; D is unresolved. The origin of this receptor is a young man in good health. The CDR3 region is CASSAQFSTDTQYF. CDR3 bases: TGTGCCAGCAGCGCCCAGTTCAGCACAGATACGCAGTATTTT. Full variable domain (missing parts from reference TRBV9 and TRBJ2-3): DSGVTQTPKHLITATGQRVTLRCSPRSGDLSVYWYQQSLDQGLQFLIQYYNGEERAKGNILERFSAQQFPDLHSELNLSSLELGDSALYFCASSAQFSTDTQYFGPGTRLTVL.